The 17 T cell receptor beta chains reported below all come from one sample, sequenced in a study of blood T cell repertoires in COVID-19. The table came from immunoSEQ multiplex PCR; TCRdb's copy has only in-frame clones and leaves some out. The data show tens of thousands of clones, 65% to 80% seen once. The sequenced material came from peripheral blood. The receptors stem from a man between 65 and 85 years old with acute or convalescent COVID-19.

The J gene is TRBJ1-3, the V gene TRBV5-6; no clear D. Trimming removed 4 bases at V and 0 bases at J, with 14 bases between. This CDR3 has 16 amino acids. CDR1 and CDR2 (germline): SGHDT, YYEEEE. This chain's CDR3 is CASSEDWSSSGNTIYF. The CDR3 DNA is TGTGCCAGCAGCGAAGACTGGTCCAGCTCTGGAAACACCATATATTTT.

The chain couples TRBV5-5 to TRBJ1-1; D is unresolved. Germline V CDR1 and CDR2: SGHKS, YYEKEE (reference sequence). The length of the CDR3 is 13 residues. V lost 0 bases to trimming and J lost 1 base, with 4 bases between them. The CDR3 loop is CASSLAGNTEAFF. The CDR3 DNA sequence: TGTGCCAGCAGCTTGGCCGGGAACACTGAAGCTTTCTTT.

The chain has TRBV5-4 and TRBJ1-2; 7 positions agree with TRBD1. There are 14 residues in the CDR3. Looked up from germline, CDR1 is SGHNT and CDR2 is YYREEE (reference sequence). The ends lost 3 bases at V and 4 bases at J; junction bases unmatched: 6. The CDR3 sequence is CASSSTGKGYGYTF. Here the CDR3 DNA reads TGTGCCAGCAGCTCGACAGGGAAGGGCTATGGCTACACCTTC.

V gene TRBV7-9 combines with J gene TRBJ2-5; TRBD2 matches at 7 bases. Germline V gene sequence: CDR1 SEHNR, CDR2 FQNEAQ (reference sequence). V gave up 0 bases and J gave up 4 bases; unmatched junction bases: 5. This CDR3 spans 15 amino acids. The DNA for the CDR3 is TGTGCCAGCAGCTTAGCAGAGGGAGGGGTAGAGACCCAGTACTTC. Translating gives CASSLAEGGVETQYF.

This chain connects TRBV15 to TRBJ2-1; D is perhaps TRBD2 (6 bases). This CDR3 contains 15 residues. Germline CDR1 is LNHNV and CDR2 is YYDKDF (reference sequence). Deletions cut 3 bases from V and 0 bases from J, with 9 bases between. The CDR3 spells CATSSGTYSYNEQFF. The CDR3 bases are TGTGCCACCAGCAGCGGGACTTACTCCTACAATGAGCAGTTCTTC.

The CDR3, as DNA: TGTGCCAGCAGTGAACGACAGACTTACACCGGGGAGCTGTTTTTT. It translates to CASSERQTYTGELFF. The chain carries TRBV6-1 and TRBJ2-2; perhaps TRBD1 as D (5 bases). The length of the CDR3 is 15 residues. Germline CDR1 is MNHNS and CDR2 is SASEGT. Deletions cut 2 bases from V and 3 bases from J, with 10 bases between.

This clone was counted a few times. The chain is built from TRBV27 and TRBJ2-3; the D gene is possibly TRBD1 (5 bases). Trimming took off 6 bases at V and 2 bases at J, with 12 bases between the two ends. This CDR3 has 14 residues. Germline CDR1 MNHEY, CDR2 SMNVEV (reference sequence). Here the CDR3 DNA reads TGTGCCAGCAGAGGGGCGCGAATCACAGATACGCAGTATTTT. Translation: CASRGARITDTQYF.

The chain joins TRBV15 to TRBJ1-6, with D uncertain. The CDR3 is made up of 15 amino acids. V lost 0 bases to trimming and J lost 6 bases, with 9 bases between them. CDR1 LNHNV and CDR2 YYDKDF come from the germline V gene (reference sequence). This CDR3 reads CATSRERHPNSPLHF. CDR3 DNA sequence: TGTGCCACCAGCAGAGAGAGACACCCTAATTCACCCCTCCACTTT.

This clone was observed once. This rearrangement joins TRBV6-5 to TRBJ2-3; tentatively, D is TRBD2 (6 bases). CDR3 size: 15 residues. The ends were cut back, 4 bases at V and 0 bases at J, with 11 bases in the middle. Germline values: CDR1 MNHEY, CDR2 SVGAGI. The CDR3, as DNA: TGTGCCAGCAGTTCCGGGACTTTGAGCACAGATACGCAGTATTTT. This gives the protein CASSSGTLSTDTQYF.

The J gene is TRBJ2-4, the V gene TRBV5-1, with a possible D match to TRBD1 (6 bases). Germline-derived CDR1 and CDR2 are SGHRS and YFSETQ. V lost 1 base and J 7 bases, leaving 18 bases between the germline ends. CDR3 size: 16 residues. For the CDR3, the DNA is TGCGCCAGCAGCTTGCTCCTAGGGGGTCAGGCGAACATTCAGTACTTC. Protein product: CASSLLLGGQANIQYF. The full variable domain, its missing parts supplied by reference TRBV5-1 and TRBJ2-4, is KAGVTQTPRYLIKTRGQQVTLSCSPISGHRSVSWYQQTPGQGLQFLFEYFSETQRNKGNFPGRFSGRQFSNSRSEMNVSTLELGDSALYLCASSLLLGGQANIQYFGAGTRLSVL.

This clone has more than one count but fewer than ten. The chain recombines TRBV28 with TRBJ1-6; D is uncertain. The germline gives CDR1 MDHEN, CDR2 SYDVKM. V lost 2 bases, J lost 14 bases, and 7 bases lay in between. The CDR3 extends over 11 amino acids. In DNA, the CDR3 is TGTGCCAGCAGTTTACGAGGGTCCCTCCACTTT. It is translated as CASSLRGSLHF.

The chain has TRBV4-1 and TRBJ2-5; 7 bases align to TRBD1. Germline loops: CDR1 MGHRA, CDR2 YSYEKL. This CDR3 is 15 amino acids long. V dropped 5 bases and J dropped 2; count of bases not matched to a gene: 8. The CDR3 here is CASSSRQGGQETQYF. CDR3 DNA sequence: TGCGCCAGCAGCTCTCGACAGGGTGGGCAAGAGACCCAGTACTTC.

This chain uses TRBV20-1 with TRBJ2-1, with 11 bases that match TRBD1. CDR1 and CDR2 from the germline V gene are DFQATT and SNEGSKA (reference sequence). Trimming at V came to 3 bases and at J to 4 bases, leaving 2 bases not matched to a gene. The CDR3 is 14 amino acids. The CDR3 loop is CSASGDRGYNEQFF. CDR3 bases: TGCAGTGCTAGTGGGGACAGGGGGTACAATGAGCAGTTCTTC.

The rearrangement uses TRBV5-1 and TRBJ2-2, with no clear D. The V gene lost 0 bases and the J gene lost 6 bases, with 6 bases spanning the gap. This CDR3 has 13 amino acids. From germline, CDR1 is SGHRS and CDR2 YFSETQ. The DNA of the CDR3 is TGCGCCAGCAGCTTGGAAGTAGCCGGGGAGCTGTTTTTT. This codes for CASSLEVAGELFF.

As concerns this clone: One end of the junction varies from germline; a read error may be responsible. The chain carries TRBV6-5 and TRBJ2-5, with 12 bases identical to TRBD2. This CDR3 has 14 residues. Germline V lookup: CDR1 MNHEY, CDR2 SVGAGI. DNA of the CDR3: TGTGCCAGCAGTCGGACTAGCGGGGCTGCCGGAGTAGACTTC. This sequence encodes CASSRTSGAAGVDF.

V usage is TRBV4-1 and J usage is TRBJ2-4; 8 bases are shared with TRBD2. CDR3 size: 18 residues. Germline CDR1 reads MGHRA; CDR2 reads YSYEKL. V was pared by 2 bases and J by 2 bases, with 11 bases of the junction left unmatched. In DNA, the CDR3 is TGCGCCAGCAGCCAAAACGGCGCGGGGGGTCCTCCCAAAAACATTCAGTACTTC. It translates to CASSQNGAGGPPKNIQYF.

This chain connects TRBV5-4 to TRBJ1-1; 8 bases match TRBD1. The trim removed 4 bases at V and 4 bases at J, leaving 12 bases unmatched. Germline V gene sequence: CDR1 SGHNT, CDR2 YYREEE (reference sequence). The CDR3 totals 16 residues. The CDR3 is CASSRPSRGRTTEAFF. In nucleotides, the CDR3 is TGTGCCAGCAGCCGACCGTCCAGGGGGCGGACCACTGAAGCTTTCTTT.